This T cell receptor beta chain was captured in a study of blood T cell repertoires in COVID-19 (dated by TCRdb to about 2020). Notes on the research overall: Collaborator samples came from the United States, Italy and Spain and covered acute and convalescent phases of COVID-19. The material from the prospective study consisted of cDNA or gDNA derived from T cells, B-cell-depleted T cells, or PBMCs. Deeply sampled blood TCRbeta repertoires from subjects exposed to, actively infected with, or recovered from COVID-19 were included in the dataset. The repertoires were released in a freely available public database meant as a resource for research on the immune response to SARS-CoV-2. Samples came from the ongoing ImmuneRACE study (first 160 participants) plus 1,254 subjects from 6 global collaborators. Nearly every sample came with metadata listing a de-identified subject ID, COVID-19 status, age in years and sex. Where HLA class I and class II types were available, the types were taken from metadata supplied by the sample provider, not from assay-based typing.

TCRbeta CDR3 regions were amplified from genomic DNA using the immunoSEQ Assay, a bias-controlled multiplex PCR. The paper's data handling went like this. Within the assay, amplification of reference gene primers was used to estimate how many nucleated cells each sample contained. To quantify the absolute abundance of each unique TCRbeta CDR3 rearrangement, sequence reads were collapsed and filtered. For each sample, productive Simpson clonality was calculated by taking the square root of Simpson's diversity index across productive rearrangements. As stored in TCRdb, this immuneACCESS dataset retains in-frame rearrangements with V and J assigned. A fraction of the clones does not appear; measured against another copy, unresolved V genes explain less than half of the discrepancy, and the remainder lacks a known reason. V and J calls and clone size come straight from that table; D and trimming were deduced from the DNA. The sample profile shows roughly 100,000 clones; around 87% of them were found once. Of the sample, around 2.9% is held by the ten largest clones.

The CDR3 contains 14 residues, cysteine and phenylalanine counted. The kept DNA is CDR3 alone, 42 bases in frame from the first base. The germline ends are 8 bases apart after V is trimmed by 4 bases and J by 1 base. CDR1 and CDR2 are drawn from the germline V gene: SGHTA, FQGNSA. Whole blood was collected in K2EDTA tubes by collaborating institutions according to the institutions' own protocols. For TCRbeta analysis, collaborator samples were shipped as frozen whole blood, as isolated PBMCs, or as DNA extracted from either sample type. Broad study findings and their caveats: The quantity of clinical and demographic metadata differed by source and by participant and was supplied without curation.

In the case of this clone: Its antigen is not yet known. No qualities accompany the bases; no much larger clone lies one base away.

The specimen sequenced was peripheral blood. The source of this sequence is a man in his fifties with active or convalescent COVID-19. The chain was built from TRBV7-2 and TRBJ1-3, with the D gene not confidently named. This receptor has the CDR3 CASSYRGSGNTIYF. Here is the DNA: TGTGCCAGCAGCTATCGAGGATCTGGAAACACCATATATTTT.